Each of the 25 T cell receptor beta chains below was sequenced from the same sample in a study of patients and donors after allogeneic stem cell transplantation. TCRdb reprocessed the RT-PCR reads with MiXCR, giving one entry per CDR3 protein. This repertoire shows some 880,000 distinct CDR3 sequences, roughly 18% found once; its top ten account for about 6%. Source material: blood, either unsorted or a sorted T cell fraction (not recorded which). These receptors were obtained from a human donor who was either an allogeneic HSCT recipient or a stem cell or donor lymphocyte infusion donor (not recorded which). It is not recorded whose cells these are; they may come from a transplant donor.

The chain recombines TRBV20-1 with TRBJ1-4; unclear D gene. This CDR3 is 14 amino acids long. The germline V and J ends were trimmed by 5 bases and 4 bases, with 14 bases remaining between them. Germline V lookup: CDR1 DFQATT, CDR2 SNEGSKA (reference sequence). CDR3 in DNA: TGCAGTGCTCCCCGGACGGGTCGTAATGAAAAACTGTTTTTT. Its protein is CSAPRTGRNEKLFF.

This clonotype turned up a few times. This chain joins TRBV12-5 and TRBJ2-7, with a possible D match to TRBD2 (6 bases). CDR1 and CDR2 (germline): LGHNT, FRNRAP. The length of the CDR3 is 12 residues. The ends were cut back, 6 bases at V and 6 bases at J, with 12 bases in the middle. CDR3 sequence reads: CASGRVGGEQYF. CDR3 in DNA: TGTGCTAGTGGCCGGGTGGGGGGCGAGCAGTACTTC. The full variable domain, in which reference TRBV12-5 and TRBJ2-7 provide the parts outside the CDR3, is DARVTQTPRHKVTEMGQEVTMRCQPILGHNTVFWYRQTMMQGLELLAYFRNRAPLDDSGMPKDRFSAEMPDATLATLKIQPSEPRDSAVYFCASGRVGGEQYFGPGTRLTVT.

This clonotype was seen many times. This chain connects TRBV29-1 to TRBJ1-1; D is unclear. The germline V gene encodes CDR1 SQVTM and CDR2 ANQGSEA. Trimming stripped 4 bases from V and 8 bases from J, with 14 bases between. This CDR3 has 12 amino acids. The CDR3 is CSVVARAEEAFF. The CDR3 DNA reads TGCAGCGTTGTCGCAAGGGCGGAGGAAGCTTTCTTT.

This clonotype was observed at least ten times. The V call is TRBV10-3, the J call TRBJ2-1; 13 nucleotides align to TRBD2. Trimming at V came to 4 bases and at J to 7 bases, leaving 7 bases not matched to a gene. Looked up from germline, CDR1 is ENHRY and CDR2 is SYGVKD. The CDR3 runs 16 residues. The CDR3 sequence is CAISGETSGGKNEQFF. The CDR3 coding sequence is TGTGCCATCAGTGGTGAGACTAGCGGGGGGAAGAATGAGCAGTTCTTC.

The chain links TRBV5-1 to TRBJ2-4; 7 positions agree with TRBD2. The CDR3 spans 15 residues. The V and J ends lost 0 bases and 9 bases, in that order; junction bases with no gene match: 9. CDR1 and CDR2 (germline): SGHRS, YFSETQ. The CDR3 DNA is TGCGCCAGCAGCTTGGCCCGGGGGGAGAGGGTCATTCAGTACTTC. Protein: CASSLARGERVIQYF.

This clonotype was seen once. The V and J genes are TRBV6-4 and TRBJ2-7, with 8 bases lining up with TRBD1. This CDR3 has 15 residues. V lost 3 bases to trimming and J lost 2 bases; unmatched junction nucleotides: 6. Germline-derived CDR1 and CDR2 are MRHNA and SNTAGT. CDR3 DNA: TGTGCCAGCAGTGATGTCCGGACAGGGCCCTACGAGCAGTACTTC. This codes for CASSDVRTGPYEQYF.

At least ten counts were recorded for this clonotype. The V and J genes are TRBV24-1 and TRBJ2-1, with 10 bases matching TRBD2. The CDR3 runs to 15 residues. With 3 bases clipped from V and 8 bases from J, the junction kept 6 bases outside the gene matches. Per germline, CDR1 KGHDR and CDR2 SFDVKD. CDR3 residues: CATSDPGLASDEQFF. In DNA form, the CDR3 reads TGTGCCACCAGTGATCCGGGACTAGCGAGCGATGAGCAGTTCTTC.

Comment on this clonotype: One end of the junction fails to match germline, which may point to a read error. The CDR3 DNA sequence: TGTGCCAGCAGCATGACCGGGACAGGGTCAGCAGTGGTCTTC. Its protein product is CASSMTGTGSAVVF. The chain recombines TRBV7-9 with TRBJ2-1; 9 bases map to TRBD1. Germline V lookup: CDR1 SEHNR, CDR2 FQNEAQ (reference sequence). CDR3 length: 14 residues.

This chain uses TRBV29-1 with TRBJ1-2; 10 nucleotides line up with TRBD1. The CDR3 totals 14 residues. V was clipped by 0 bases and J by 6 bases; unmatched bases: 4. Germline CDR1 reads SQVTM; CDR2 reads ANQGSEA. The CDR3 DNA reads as TGCAGCGTTGAAGATACCGACAGGGGGCATGGCTACACCTTC. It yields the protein CSVEDTDRGHGYTF.

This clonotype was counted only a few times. CDR3 sequence: CSARDRRTQEKLFF. CDR3 nucleotide sequence: TGCAGTGCTAGAGACCGGCGGACTCAAGAAAAACTGTTTTTT. V gene TRBV20-1 combines with J gene TRBJ1-4; D remains unclear. The CDR3 has 14 residues. Germline CDR1 and CDR2: DFQATT and SNEGSKA (reference sequence). V shed 0 bases and J shed 8 bases, with 13 bases lying between them.

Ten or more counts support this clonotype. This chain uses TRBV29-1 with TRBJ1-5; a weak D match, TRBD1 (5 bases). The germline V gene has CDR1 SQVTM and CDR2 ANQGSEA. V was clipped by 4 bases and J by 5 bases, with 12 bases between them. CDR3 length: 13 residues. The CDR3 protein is CSVAGRGDQPQHF. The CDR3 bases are TGCAGCGTTGCGGGTAGGGGCGATCAGCCCCAGCATTTT.

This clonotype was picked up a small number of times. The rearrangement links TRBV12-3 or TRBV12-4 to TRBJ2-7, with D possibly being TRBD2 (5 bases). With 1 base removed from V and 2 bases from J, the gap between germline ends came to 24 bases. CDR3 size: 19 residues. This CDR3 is CASSLGAWETGRAPYEQYF. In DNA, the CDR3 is TGTGCCAGCAGTTTAGGGGCCTGGGAGACTGGGCGGGCTCCCTACGAGCAGTACTTC.

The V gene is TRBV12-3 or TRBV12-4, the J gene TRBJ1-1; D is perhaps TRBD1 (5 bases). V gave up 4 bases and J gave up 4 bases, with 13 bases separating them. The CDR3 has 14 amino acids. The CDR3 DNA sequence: TGTGCCAGCAGTTGGGACTCAGGGCTCACTGAAGCTTTCTTT. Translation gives CASSWDSGLTEAFF.

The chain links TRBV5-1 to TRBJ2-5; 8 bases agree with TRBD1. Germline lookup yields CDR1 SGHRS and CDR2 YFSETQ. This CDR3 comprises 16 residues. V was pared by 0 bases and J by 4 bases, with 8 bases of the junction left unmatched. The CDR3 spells CASSLAGQGGGETQYF. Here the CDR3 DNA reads TGCGCCAGCAGCTTGGCCGGACAGGGAGGTGGAGAGACCCAGTACTTC.

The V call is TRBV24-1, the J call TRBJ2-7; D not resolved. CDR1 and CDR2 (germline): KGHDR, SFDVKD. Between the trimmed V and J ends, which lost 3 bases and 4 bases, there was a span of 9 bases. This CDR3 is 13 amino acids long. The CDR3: CATSDPAFYEQYF. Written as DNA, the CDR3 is TGTGCCACCAGTGATCCGGCATTTTACGAGCAGTACTTC.

The DNA of the CDR3 is TGTGCCAGCAGTTTTGGCCTAGGGCCCTATGGCTACACCTTC. It is translated as CASSFGLGPYGYTF. The rearrangement uses TRBV12-3 or TRBV12-4 and TRBJ1-2; no firm D call. With 3 bases removed from V and 4 bases from J, the gap between germline ends came to 12 bases. The CDR3 consists of 14 residues.

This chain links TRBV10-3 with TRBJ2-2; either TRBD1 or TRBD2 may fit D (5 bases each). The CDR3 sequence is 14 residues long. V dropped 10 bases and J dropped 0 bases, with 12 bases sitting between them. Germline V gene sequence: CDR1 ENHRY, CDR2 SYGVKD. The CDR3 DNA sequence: TGTGCCACGGGGACGCCTTCGAACACCGGGGAGCTGTTTTTT. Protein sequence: CATGTPSNTGELFF.

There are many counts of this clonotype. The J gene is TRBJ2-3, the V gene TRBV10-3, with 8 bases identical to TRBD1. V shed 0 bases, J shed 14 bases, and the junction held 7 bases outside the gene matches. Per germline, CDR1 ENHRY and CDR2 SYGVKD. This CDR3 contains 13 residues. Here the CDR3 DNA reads TGTGCCATCAGTGAGTCCACGGACAGGGTTCGGTATTTT. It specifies CAISESTDRVRYF.

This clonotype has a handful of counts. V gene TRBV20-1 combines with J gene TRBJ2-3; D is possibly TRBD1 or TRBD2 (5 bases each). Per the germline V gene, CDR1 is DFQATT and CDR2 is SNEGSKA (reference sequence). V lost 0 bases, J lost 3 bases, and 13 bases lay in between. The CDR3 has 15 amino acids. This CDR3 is CSAREDGAVTDTQYF. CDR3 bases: TGCAGTGCTAGAGAGGACGGGGCGGTTACAGATACGCAGTATTTT.

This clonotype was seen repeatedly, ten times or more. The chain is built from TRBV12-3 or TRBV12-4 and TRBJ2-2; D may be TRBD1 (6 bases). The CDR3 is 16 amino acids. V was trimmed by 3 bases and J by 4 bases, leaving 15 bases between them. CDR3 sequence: CASSFGRGESTGELFF. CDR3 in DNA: TGTGCCAGCAGTTTTGGCAGGGGCGAGAGCACCGGGGAGCTGTTTTTT.

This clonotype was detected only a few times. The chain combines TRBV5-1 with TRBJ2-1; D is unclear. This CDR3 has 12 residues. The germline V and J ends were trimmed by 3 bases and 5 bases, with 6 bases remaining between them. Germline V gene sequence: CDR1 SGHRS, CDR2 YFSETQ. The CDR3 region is CASSSTNNEQFF. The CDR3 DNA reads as TGCGCCAGCAGCTCGACAAACAATGAGCAGTTCTTC.

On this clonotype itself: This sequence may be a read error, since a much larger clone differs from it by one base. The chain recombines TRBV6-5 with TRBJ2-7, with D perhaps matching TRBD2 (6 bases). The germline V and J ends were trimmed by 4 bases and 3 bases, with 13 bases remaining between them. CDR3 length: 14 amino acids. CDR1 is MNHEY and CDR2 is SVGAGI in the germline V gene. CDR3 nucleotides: TGTGCCAGCAGTTCTCAGCGGGCTATCTACGAGCAGTACTTC. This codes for CASSSQRAIYEQYF.

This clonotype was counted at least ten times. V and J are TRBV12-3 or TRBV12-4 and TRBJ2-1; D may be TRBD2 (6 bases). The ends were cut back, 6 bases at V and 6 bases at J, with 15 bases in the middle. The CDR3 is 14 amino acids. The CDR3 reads CASRGDSHPNEQFF. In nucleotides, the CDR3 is TGTGCCAGCAGGGGGGACTCCCACCCCAATGAGCAGTTCTTC.

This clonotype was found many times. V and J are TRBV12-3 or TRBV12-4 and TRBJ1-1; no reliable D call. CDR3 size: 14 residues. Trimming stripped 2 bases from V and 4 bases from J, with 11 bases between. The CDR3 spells CASSLMGGPTEAFF. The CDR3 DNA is TGTGCCAGCAGTTTAATGGGTGGGCCCACTGAAGCTTTCTTT.

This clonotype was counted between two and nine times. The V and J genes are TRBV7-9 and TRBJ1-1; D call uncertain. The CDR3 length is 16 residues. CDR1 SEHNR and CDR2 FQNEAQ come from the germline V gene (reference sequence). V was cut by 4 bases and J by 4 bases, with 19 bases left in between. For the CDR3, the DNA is TGTGCCAGCAGCTCACCCCGACCCGAGGCGGGCACTGAAGCTTTCTTT. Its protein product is CASSSPRPEAGTEAFF.